This T cell receptor beta chain was sequenced in a study of blood T cell repertoires in COVID-19. Background on the study: Donors in the United States, Italy and Spain gave samples during acute or convalescent COVID-19. Nucleic acid was either cDNA or gDNA, and it came from T cells, B-cell-depleted T cells, or PBMCs.

Per the original data handling: The authors estimated nucleated cell counts from reference gene primer amplification. Using immunoSEQ multiplex PCR, the repertoire was profiled, and TCRdb retains in-frame clones only, with some absent. Clonal size and the V and J genes are those of that table, whereas D and trimming came from the DNA. The profile shows over 200,000 clones, about 80% of them singletons. CDR3 length equals 15 residues. Trimming shortened V by 5 bases and J by 0 bases, and 14 bases separated the two germline ends. Germline V gives CDR1 SGHRS, CDR2 YFSETQ. This clonotype was obtained from a man aged 45-60 years with active or convalescent COVID-19. The source material was peripheral blood. This chain links TRBV5-1 with TRBJ1-1, with D possibly TRBD1 on 5 matching bases. Here the CDR3 DNA reads TGCGCCAGCAGTAGGGAATCGACAGTGAACACTGAAGCTTTCTTT. It codes for CASSRESTVNTEAFF. The full variable domain, its missing parts supplied by reference TRBV5-1 and TRBJ1-1, is KAGVTQTPRYLIKTRGQQVTLSCSPISGHRSVSWYQQTPGQGLQFLFEYFSETQRNKGNFPGRFSGRQFSNSRSEMNVSTLELGDSALYLCASSRESTVNTEAFFGQGTRLTVV.